Each of the 9 T cell receptor beta chains below was sequenced from the same sample in a study of Tregs in tolerant kidney transplant recipients. The data were produced by immunoSEQ multiplex PCR, yet TCRdb's version contains in-frame clones alone and is incomplete. The data hold 110,000 or so clones, with 85% to 90% observed a single time. The specimen was CD4+ T cells from blood, collected before the transplant. These receptors all come from a human donor who received a combined kidney and bone marrow transplant.

The chain recombines TRBV7-8 with TRBJ1-1, with D perhaps TRBD1 (6 bases). The V and J ends lost 3 bases and 4 bases respectively, with 15 bases between them. Germline-derived CDR1 and CDR2 are SGHVS and FQNEAQ. This CDR3 is built from 15 residues. For the CDR3, the DNA is TGTGCCAGCAGCTTGGACAGTTGGGGGCCCACTGAAGCTTTCTTT. Translation gives CASSLDSWGPTEAFF. Complete variable domain (other parts from reference TRBV7-8 and TRBJ1-1): GAGVSQSPRYKVAKRGQDVALRCDPISGHVSLFWYQQALGQGPEFLTYFQNEAQLDKSGLPSDRFFAERPEGSVSTLKIQRTQQEDSAVYLCASSLDSWGPTEAFFGQGTRLTVV.

The chain employs TRBV5-4 and TRBJ2-7; TRBD1 matches at 7 bases. With V trimmed by 4 bases and J by 2 bases, 3 bases remained unmatched. The CDR3 has 13 residues. Per germline, CDR1 SGHNT and CDR2 YYREEE (reference sequence). The CDR3 loop is CASSVGQPYEQYF. CDR3 sequence (DNA): TGTGCCAGCAGCGTGGGACAGCCCTACGAGCAGTACTTC.

V usage is TRBV10-1 and J usage is TRBJ2-7, with D hard to call. V was trimmed by 0 bases and J by 5 bases, leaving 5 bases between them. This CDR3 has 12 residues. Per germline, CDR1 WNHNN and CDR2 SYGVQD (reference sequence). Written as DNA, the CDR3 is TGCGCCAGCAGTGAGTCGCAGGACGAGCAGTACTTC. It codes for CASSESQDEQYF.

The V gene is TRBV28, the J gene TRBJ1-5; D call uncertain. The CDR3 contains 17 residues. V lost 5 bases and J 0 bases, leaving 17 bases between the germline ends. The germline V gene encodes CDR1 MDHEN and CDR2 SYDVKM. The CDR3 coding sequence is TGTGCCAGCAGTATAAAAACCAAGAGGTATAGCAATCAGCCCCAGCATTTT. Protein: CASSIKTKRYSNQPQHF.

V is TRBV6-1 and J is TRBJ1-6; TRBD1 matches 10 bases. The CDR3 runs to 15 residues. V shed 6 bases, J shed 3 bases, and the junction held 2 bases outside the gene matches. In germline, CDR1 is MNHNS, CDR2 SASEGT. As DNA, the CDR3 is TGTGCCAGCAGCGGACAGGGGGGCTATAATTCACCCCTCCACTTT. Residues: CASSGQGGYNSPLHF.

Only one count was recorded for this clone. This sequence joins TRBV5-1 and TRBJ1-1; 8 bases agree with TRBD1. The V segment lost 5 bases and the J segment 11 bases; nucleotides outside the gene matches: 11. Germline CDR1 SGHRS, CDR2 YFSETQ. This CDR3 has 13 residues. The CDR3 nucleotides read TGCGCCAGCAGTCCCGGACAGGGCGAGAGGGCTTTCTTT. It specifies CASSPGQGERAFF.

The V call is TRBV5-4, the J call TRBJ2-1; 10 nucleotides match TRBD2. CDR1 SGHNT and CDR2 YYREEE come from the germline V gene (reference sequence). V trimming: 2 bases; J trimming: 6 bases; junction bases outside the gene matches: 8. The CDR3 consists of 16 residues. The CDR3 sequence is CASSFTTLAGSNEQFF. The CDR3 DNA sequence: TGTGCCAGCAGCTTTACTACACTAGCGGGGTCCAATGAGCAGTTCTTC.

J is TRBJ2-1 and V is TRBV7-2; 12 bases are a match to TRBD2. The germline gives CDR1 SGHTA, CDR2 FQGNSA. This CDR3 spans 16 amino acids. The trim removed 1 base at V and 8 bases at J, leaving 6 bases unmatched. The CDR3 spells CASSLVLGLAGYEQFF. In DNA, the CDR3 is TGTGCCAGCAGCTTAGTTCTGGGACTAGCGGGCTATGAGCAGTTCTTC.

CDR3 loop: CASSQGGNTEAFF. The CDR3 DNA reads TGTGCCAGCAGTCAGGGGGGGAACACTGAAGCTTTCTTT. The chain uses TRBV11-2 and TRBJ1-1; 7 nucleotides line up with TRBD1. The germline CDR1 and CDR2 sequences are SGHAT and FQNNGV. The junction had 2 bases not matched to a gene; V was cut back by 6 bases and J by 1 base. This CDR3 has 13 residues.